This T cell receptor (beta chain) is from a study of tumor-infiltrating lymphocytes in localized non-small cell lung cancer. General observations from the study: Available tissue quantity limited TCR sequencing to a patient subset. Compared with uninvolved lung, tumors showed higher T cell infiltration by TCRbeta sequencing.

CDR1 SNHLY and CDR2 FYNNEI come from the germline V gene. The CDR3 runs 11 residues. V shed 10 bases and J shed 3 bases, with 10 bases lying between them. Sequencing used immunoSEQ multiplex PCR; TCRdb keeps in-frame clones, though not all of them. The data contain 3,000 to 4,500 clones, around two thirds of them singletons. Of note for this clone: What it binds is not known.

The TCR comes from a human donor with non-small cell lung cancer. The chain joins TRBV2 to TRBJ2-7; D might be TRBD2 (5 bases). Input material: uninvolved lung tissue not adjacent to the tumor. CDR3 nucleotide sequence: TGTGCCACGGGTCGGGACTACGAGCAGTACTTC. Translated: CATGRDYEQYF.